A selection of T cell receptor beta chains follows, all from one sample in a study of shared clonotypes between healthy human individuals. Generated by immunoSEQ multiplex PCR, the TCRdb table keeps only in-frame clones and is missing some. Of around 2,100,000 clones in the sample, approximately 95% are singletons; the top ten hold approximately 1.2%. The sequenced sample was naive CD8+ T cells sorted from blood. The receptors originated from a man between 18 and 35 years old in good health. Each CDR3 is given with its conserved first and last residue. D genes are given only for firm matches. The size field is filled for only some rows; it gives once, few, many or a size class.

CDR3aa: CASSLAEQVANTGELFF; CDR3nt: TGTGCCAGCAGTTTAGCGGAACAGGTCGCGAACACCGGGGAGCTGTTTTTT; abundance: once; v_gene: TRBV27; j_gene: TRBJ2-2; d_gene: NA
CDR3aa: CASSLPGGSPYNEQFF; CDR3nt: TGTGCCAGCAGCCTCCCAGGGGGCTCCCCCTACAATGAGCAGTTCTTC; abundance: NA; v_gene: TRBV7-2; j_gene: TRBJ2-1; d_gene: TRBD1
CDR3aa: CASSPGTGANTEAFF; CDR3nt: TGTGCCAGCAGCCCCGGGACAGGGGCGAACACTGAAGCTTTCTTT; abundance: NA; v_gene: TRBV27; j_gene: TRBJ1-1; d_gene: TRBD1
CDR3aa: CASSSTRGGPYEQYF; CDR3nt: TGTGCCAGCAGTTCTACGCGTGGGGGGCCTTACGAGCAGTACTTC; abundance: NA; v_gene: TRBV6-5; j_gene: TRBJ2-7; d_gene: NA
CDR3aa: CASSYWGATDTQYF; CDR3nt: TGTGCCAGCAGTTATTGGGGGGCCACAGATACGCAGTATTTT; abundance: NA; v_gene: TRBV6-5; j_gene: TRBJ2-3; d_gene: NA
CDR3aa: CASSLVTPGELFF; CDR3nt: TGCGCCAGCAGCCTAGTTACCCCCGGGGAGCTGTTTTTT; abundance: NA; v_gene: TRBV4-1; j_gene: TRBJ2-2; d_gene: NA
CDR3aa: CASSLVAGGNEKLFF; CDR3nt: TGTGCCAGCAGCTTAGTCGCAGGGGGAAATGAAAAACTGTTTTTT; abundance: NA; v_gene: TRBV7-9; j_gene: TRBJ1-4; d_gene: TRBD1
CDR3aa: CASSFSQGGIRGPQHF; CDR3nt: TGTGCCAGCAGCTTTAGCCAGGGAGGGATCCGGGGGCCCCAGCATTTT; abundance: NA; v_gene: TRBV11-2; j_gene: TRBJ1-5; d_gene: NA
CDR3aa: CASSQRDRAVEQYF; CDR3nt: TGCGCCAGCAGCCAACGCGACAGGGCTGTCGAGCAGTACTTC; abundance: NA; v_gene: TRBV4-1; j_gene: TRBJ2-7; d_gene: TRBD1
CDR3aa: CSVPAQSPIANYGYTF; CDR3nt: TGCAGCGTTCCCGCCCAATCCCCAATAGCTAACTATGGCTACACCTTC; abundance: once; v_gene: TRBV29-1; j_gene: TRBJ1-2; d_gene: NA
CDR3aa: CASLSGVYEQYF; CDR3nt: TGCGCCAGCTTGTCGGGGGTATACGAGCAGTACTTC; abundance: NA; v_gene: TRBV10-2; j_gene: TRBJ2-7; d_gene: NA
CDR3aa: CASSFPRDEQFF; CDR3nt: TGTGCCAGCAGCTTCCCTAGGGATGAGCAGTTCTTC; abundance: once; v_gene: TRBV7-9; j_gene: TRBJ2-1; d_gene: NA
CDR3aa: CASSPGPGTGPAEAFF; CDR3nt: TGTGCCAGCAGCCCGGGTCCGGGGACGGGTCCCGCTGAAGCTTTCTTT; abundance: NA; v_gene: TRBV7-9; j_gene: TRBJ1-1; d_gene: NA